The clone carrying this T cell receptor (beta chain) was detected many times. TCRdb re-called the RT-PCR reads through MiXCR, storing one row per CDR3 protein. The sample holds about 700,000 distinct CDR3 sequences, approximately 15% seen once. The CDR3 extends over 13 amino acids. V was cut by 1 base and J by 6 bases, with 9 bases left in between. The TCR comes from a female donor in good health, serving as a healthy control. Specimen: memory CD4+ T cells from blood. The V call is TRBV12-3 or TRBV12-4, the J call TRBJ1-2; D is unclear. The CDR3 region has the DNA TGTGCCAGCAGTTTAGTAGGGCCCGATGGCTACACCTTC. Translating gives CASSLVGPDGYTF.